The entry below describes one T cell receptor (beta chain). What antigen it recognizes has not been identified. No much larger clone exists at a distance of one base, and base qualities are not known. RNA was extracted using the RNeasy kit, and roughly 0.45 to 1 microgram was reverse transcribed with random hexamers. The immunoSEQ multiplex PCR assay, covering 54 Vbeta and 13 Jbeta segments, was used to amplify TCR beta CDR3 regions. Bias from PCR amplification was corrected by using a synthetic template baseline for primer optimization and for computational correction. The authors processed their data as follows. Only productive sequences were kept, with reads annotated to V, D and J genes according to IMGT and analyzed in immunoSEQ Analyzer. Clonality was calculated as one minus the Shannon entropy normalized by log2 of the number of productive unique sequences. For each patient and control, public and private clones were evaluated within the 100 most prevalent clones. A clone was defined as Susac-specific if it was absent from the healthy and MS cohorts, from 1052 published viral clones and from other ImmuneACCESS disease sequences. Clones were called with MiXCR by TCRdb after fastp trimmed the public reads at Q25, and only in-frame beta chains were retained. Identical CDR3 proteins give one entry, which carries the most common genes and DNA. These V and J calls derive from TCRdb rather than the authors' analysis. Here the sample has about 190,000 distinct CDR3 sequences; approximately 93% occur a single time. The ten largest make up approximately 0.1% of the sample.

Peripheral blood CD8+ and CD4+ T cells from healthy donors, Susac syndrome patients and multiple sclerosis patients were profiled using high-throughput TCR beta sequencing. The healthy donors served as controls matched for age and sex. Bulk CD8+ and CD4+ T cells were purified by magnetic negative isolation, whereas CD8+ TEMRA cells were enriched by FACS. Blood was drawn into EDTA tubes, processed within 24 hours, and PBMCs were isolated by density gradient centrifugation. PBMCs destined for TCR sequencing were cryopreserved in liquid nitrogen and later thawed in a 37 °C water bath. A purity of at least 90% was achieved for sorted or isolated CD4+, CD8+ and CD8+ TEMRA cells. This sample was taken from a study of CD8 T cells in Susac syndrome (dated by TCRdb to the late 2010s). A note on the overall study: Repertoire sequencing was used to test whether CD8+ T cell activation and differentiation in Susac syndrome was antigen driven. Broad study findings and their caveats: The number of individuals in the TCR sequencing and HLA analysis was acknowledged as relatively small.

CDR1 and CDR2 (SEHNR, FQNEAQ) derive from the germline V gene (reference sequence). The CDR3 spans 13 residues, from the cysteine through the phenylalanine. The sequence is cut down to CDR3 DNA, 39 bases in frame from base 1. V is pared back by 2 bases and J by 4 bases, with 6 bases lying between the germline termini. The source material was CD4+ T cells from PBMCs. This receptor chain uses TRBV7-9 and TRBJ2-1; the D gene assignment is ambiguous. The sequence derives from a human donor in good health. The sequenced DNA is TGTGCCAGCAGCTTAAACAGTTACAATGAGCAGTTCTTC. It specifies CASSLNSYNEQFF.